This TCR beta chain was retrieved from a study of blood T cells in healthy people across ages. General study findings and limits: Aged donors had fewer naive CD4+ cells and lower diversity than long-lived donors.

The authors ran a second PCR of about 6 to 12 cycles using a sample-barcoded 5' primer and a J-beta primer mix. MiXCR, run by TCRdb on the 5' RACE reads, gives a single entry per CDR3 protein. The table includes some 890,000 distinct CDR3 sequences, almost 30% detected once. Germline trimming cut 6 bases from V and 7 bases from J; bases unmatched to any gene: 12. Germline CDR1 reads MDHEN; CDR2 reads SYDVKM. The CDR3 is 14 residues long. This clonotype was recorded a few times. Its antigen is still unknown. The data were also submitted as part of a second study, on T cells of mothers and their children. That work adds: The study found slightly higher but non-significant overlap in related versus unrelated mother-child pairs.

The V call is TRBV28, the J call TRBJ2-7, with 7 positions matching TRBD1. The sequencing sample was made of blood. This receptor was identified in a woman in her thirties or forties in good health. This CDR3 is CASRSHRGFGEQYF. The CDR3 nucleotides are TGTGCCAGCAGGAGTCACAGGGGATTCGGGGAGCAGTACTTC. Full variable domain (rest looked up from reference TRBV28 and TRBJ2-7): DVKVTQSSRYLVKRTGEKVFLECVQDMDHENMFWYRQDPGLGLRLIYFSYDVKMKEKGDIPEGYSVSREKKERFSLILESASTNQTSMYLCASRSHRGFGEQYFGPGTRLTVT.